The sequence of this T cell receptor (beta chain) was determined in a study of blood T cell repertoires in COVID-19. On the study more broadly: Collection of acute and convalescent COVID-19 samples took place in the United States, Italy and Spain. The cDNA or gDNA used as material had been derived from T cells, B-cell-depleted T cells, or PBMCs.

The authors' processing: Amplification from reference gene primers served as the basis for estimated nucleated cell counts. Produced via immunoSEQ multiplex PCR; TCRdb's table is partial and in-frame only. V, J and clone size are taken as reported in that table, and D and trimming were inferred from the DNA itself. The sample records 300,000 to 350,000 clones, roughly 90% being singletons. Seattle-derived patients entered the study during active infection and were followed longitudinally. Trimming at V came to 5 bases and at J to 9 bases, leaving 19 bases not matched to a gene. The CDR3 sequence is 17 residues long. The germline V gene has CDR1 LNHDA and CDR2 SQIVND (reference sequence).

This sequence originates from a woman aged 55-69 years with COVID-19, enrolled during active disease. The chain recombines TRBV19 with TRBJ1-5; 7 bases line up with TRBD1. Input material: peripheral blood. The CDR3 region is CASSSKIKTGAEWPQHF. CDR3 bases: TGTGCCAGTAGTTCTAAAATCAAAACAGGGGCGGAATGGCCCCAGCATTTT.